The present T cell receptor beta chain was sequenced within a study of blood T cell repertoires in COVID-19. Trimming removed 7 bases from V and 6 bases from J, with 22 bases in between. The CDR3 contains 16 residues. Germline values: CDR1 KGHSY, CDR2 FQNENV. Participants' own reports of clinical history determined their cohort assignment. Two negative PCRs, clearance, or symptom resolution were required of recovered Cohort 3 donors. Only in-frame clones appear in the TCRdb table, and some are missing; sequencing was by immunoSEQ multiplex PCR. Of under 200,000 clones listed, roughly 80% are singletons.

The specimen sequenced was PBMCs or T cells enriched from blood (not recorded which). The sequence was collected from a man aged 50 to 59 who had recovered from COVID-19. The rearrangement joins TRBV16 to TRBJ2-1; maybe TRBD2 (7 bases). The CDR3 DNA sequence: TGTGCCAGCACCTCACCGGCGCGGGGGCTCGGCAATGAGCAGTTCTTC. Translation: CASTSPARGLGNEQFF.